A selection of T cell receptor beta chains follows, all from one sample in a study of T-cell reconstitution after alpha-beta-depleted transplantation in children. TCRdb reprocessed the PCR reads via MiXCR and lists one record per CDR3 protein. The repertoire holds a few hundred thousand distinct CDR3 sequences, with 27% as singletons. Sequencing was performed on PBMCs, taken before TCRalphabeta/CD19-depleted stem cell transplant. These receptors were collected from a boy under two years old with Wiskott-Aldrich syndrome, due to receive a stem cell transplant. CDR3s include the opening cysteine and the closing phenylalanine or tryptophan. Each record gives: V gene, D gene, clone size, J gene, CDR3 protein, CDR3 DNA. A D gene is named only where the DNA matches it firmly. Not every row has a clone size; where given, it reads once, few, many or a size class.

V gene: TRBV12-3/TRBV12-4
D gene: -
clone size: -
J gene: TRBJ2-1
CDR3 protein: CASSLGMAVYNEQFF
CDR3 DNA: TGTGCCAGCAGTTTAGGGATGGCCGTCTACAATGAGCAGTTCTTC

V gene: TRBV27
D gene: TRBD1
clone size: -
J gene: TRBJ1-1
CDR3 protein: CASSPWRGHTEAFF
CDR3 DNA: TGTGCCAGCAGCCCCTGGAGGGGGCACACTGAAGCTTTCTTT

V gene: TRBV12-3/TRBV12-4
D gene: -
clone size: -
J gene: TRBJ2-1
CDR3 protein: CASSLAGRVNEQFF
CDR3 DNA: TGTGCCAGCAGTTTAGCGGGAAGGGTCAATGAGCAGTTCTTC

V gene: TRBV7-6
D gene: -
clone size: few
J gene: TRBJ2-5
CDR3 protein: CASSLGNPGQETQYF
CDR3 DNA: TGTGCCAGCAGCTTAGGAAACCCGGGCCAAGAGACCCAGTACTTC

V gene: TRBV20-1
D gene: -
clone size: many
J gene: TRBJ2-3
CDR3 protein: CSASGSADTQYF
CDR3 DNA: TGCAGTGCTAGCGGGAGTGCAGATACGCAGTATTTT

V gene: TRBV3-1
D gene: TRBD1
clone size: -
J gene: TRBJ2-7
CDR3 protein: CASSHGTGGLYEQYF
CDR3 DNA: TGTGCCAGCAGCCATGGGACAGGGGGCTTATACGAGCAGTACTTC

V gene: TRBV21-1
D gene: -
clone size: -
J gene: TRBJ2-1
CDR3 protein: CASSKGVAEQFF
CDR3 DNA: TGTGCCAGCAGCAAAGGAGTGGCTGAGCAGTTCTTC

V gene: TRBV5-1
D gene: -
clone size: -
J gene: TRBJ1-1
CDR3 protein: CASSPAGTANTEAFF
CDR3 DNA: TGCGCCAGCAGCCCAGCCGGGACGGCTAACACTGAAGCTTTCTTT

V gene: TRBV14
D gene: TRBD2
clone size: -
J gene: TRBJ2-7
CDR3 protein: CASSQGLAGAYEQYF
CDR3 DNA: TGTGCCAGCAGCCAGGGACTAGCGGGAGCCTACGAGCAGTACTTC

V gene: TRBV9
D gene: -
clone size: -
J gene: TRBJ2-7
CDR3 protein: CASSAGTRSYEQYF
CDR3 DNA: TGTGCCAGCAGCGCCGGGACCAGGTCCTACGAGCAGTACTTC

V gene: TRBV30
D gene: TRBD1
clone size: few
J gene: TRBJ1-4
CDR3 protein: CAWSVNRGANEKLFF
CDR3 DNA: TGTGCCTGGAGTGTCAACAGGGGGGCTAATGAAAAACTGTTTTTT

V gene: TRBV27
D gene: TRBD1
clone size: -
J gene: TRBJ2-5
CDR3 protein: CASRMGQGRETQYF
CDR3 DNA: TGTGCCAGCAGGATGGGACAGGGGAGGGAGACCCAGTACTTC

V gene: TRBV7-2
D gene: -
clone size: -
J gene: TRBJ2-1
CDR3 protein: CASSFDGASDEQFF
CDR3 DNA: TGTGCCAGCAGCTTTGACGGGGCCTCGGATGAGCAGTTCTTC

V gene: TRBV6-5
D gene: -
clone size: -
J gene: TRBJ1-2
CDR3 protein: CASSYAPYRLNYGYTF
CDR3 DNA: TGTGCCAGCAGTTACGCACCCTACCGCCTTAACTATGGTTACACCTTC

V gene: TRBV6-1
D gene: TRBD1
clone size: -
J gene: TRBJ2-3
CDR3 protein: CASRMTGTDTQYF
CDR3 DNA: TGTGCCAGCAGGATGACAGGGACAGATACGCAGTATTTT

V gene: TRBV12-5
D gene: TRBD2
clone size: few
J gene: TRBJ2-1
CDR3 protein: CASGWALAGPPNEQFF
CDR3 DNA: TGTGCTAGTGGCTGGGCCCTAGCGGGGCCCCCCAATGAGCAGTTCTTC

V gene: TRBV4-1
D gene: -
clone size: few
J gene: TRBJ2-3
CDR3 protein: CASSLRMAAERTDTQYF
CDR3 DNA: TGCGCCAGCAGCCTCCGAATGGCAGCGGAGCGCACAGATACGCAGTATTTT

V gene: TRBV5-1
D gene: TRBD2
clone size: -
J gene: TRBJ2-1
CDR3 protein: CASSRGLAGGPHEQFF
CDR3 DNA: TGCGCCAGCAGCAGGGGACTAGCGGGAGGGCCGCATGAGCAGTTCTTC

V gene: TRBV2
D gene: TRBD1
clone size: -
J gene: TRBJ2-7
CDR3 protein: CASSGDRRLGEQYF
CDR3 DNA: TGTGCCAGCAGTGGGGACAGACGATTGGGCGAGCAGTACTTC

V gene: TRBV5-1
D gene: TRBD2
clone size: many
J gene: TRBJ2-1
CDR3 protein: CASSPGLADDNEQFF
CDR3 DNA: TGCGCCAGCAGCCCGGGACTAGCGGACGACAATGAGCAGTTCTTC

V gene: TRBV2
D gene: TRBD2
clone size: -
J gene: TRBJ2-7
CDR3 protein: CASSEGGLAVSYEQYF
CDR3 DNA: TGTGCCAGCAGTGAAGGCGGGCTAGCGGTGTCCTACGAGCAGTACTTC

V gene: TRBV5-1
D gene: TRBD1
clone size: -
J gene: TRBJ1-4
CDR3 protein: CASSSGQGNEKLFF
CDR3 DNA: TGCGCCAGCAGCTCGGGACAGGGCAATGAAAAACTGTTTTTT

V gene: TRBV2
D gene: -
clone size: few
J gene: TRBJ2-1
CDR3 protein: CASSGGGAYNEQFF
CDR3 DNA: TGTGCCAGCAGTGGGGGCGGGGCGTACAATGAGCAGTTCTTC

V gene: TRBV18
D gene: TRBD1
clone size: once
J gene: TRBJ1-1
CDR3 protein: CASSPRRDRVGTEAFF
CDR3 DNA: TGTGCCAGCTCACCACGGAGGGACAGGGTGGGCACTGAAGCTTTCTTT

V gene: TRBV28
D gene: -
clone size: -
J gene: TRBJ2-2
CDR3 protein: CASVVSGRMNTGELFF
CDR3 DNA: TGTGCCAGTGTCGTATCGGGACGGATGAACACCGGGGAGCTGTTTTTT

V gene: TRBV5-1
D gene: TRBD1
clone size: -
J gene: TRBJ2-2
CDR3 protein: CASSARQGANTGELFF
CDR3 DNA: TGCGCCAGCAGCGCCAGACAGGGGGCGAACACCGGGGAGCTGTTTTTT

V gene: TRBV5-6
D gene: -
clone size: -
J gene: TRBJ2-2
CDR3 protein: CASSFSPNTGELFF
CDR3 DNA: TGTGCCAGCAGCTTTTCCCCCAACACCGGGGAGCTGTTTTTT

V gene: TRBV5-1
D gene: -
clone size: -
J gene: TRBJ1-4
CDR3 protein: CASSIGRGNEKLFF
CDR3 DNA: TGCGCCAGCAGCATTGGACGGGGAAATGAAAAACTGTTTTTT

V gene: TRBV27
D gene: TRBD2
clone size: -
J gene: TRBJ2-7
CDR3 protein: CASSPNRLAGVYEQYF
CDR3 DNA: TGTGCCAGCAGCCCCAACCGACTAGCGGGAGTCTACGAGCAGTACTTC

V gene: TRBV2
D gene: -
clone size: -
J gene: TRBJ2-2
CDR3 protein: CASSEPSVTGELFF
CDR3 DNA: TGTGCCAGCAGTGAACCTAGCGTAACCGGGGAGCTGTTTTTT

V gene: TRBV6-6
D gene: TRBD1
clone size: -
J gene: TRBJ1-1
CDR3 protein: CASSYSGTGRAFF
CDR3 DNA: TGTGCCAGCAGTTACTCGGGGACAGGGCGAGCTTTCTTT

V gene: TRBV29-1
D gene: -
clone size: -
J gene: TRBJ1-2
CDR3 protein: CSVEGRDRQKNYGYTF
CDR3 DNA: TGCAGCGTTGAAGGGCGGGACCGTCAGAAAAACTATGGCTACACCTTC

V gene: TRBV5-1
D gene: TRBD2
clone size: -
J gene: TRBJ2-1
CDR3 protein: CASSLGGTSGRVGEQFF
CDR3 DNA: TGCGCCAGCAGCTTGGGTGGGACTAGCGGGAGGGTCGGAGAGCAGTTCTTC

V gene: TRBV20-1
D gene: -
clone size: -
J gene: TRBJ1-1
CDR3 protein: CSARDMGSTEAFF
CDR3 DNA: TGCAGTGCTAGAGATATGGGGTCCACTGAAGCTTTCTTT

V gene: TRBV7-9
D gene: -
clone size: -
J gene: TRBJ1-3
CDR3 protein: CASSLASGNTIYF
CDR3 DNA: TGTGCCAGCAGCTTAGCCTCTGGAAACACCATATATTTT